The next 12 T cell receptor beta chains were all read from a single sample in a study of radiotherapy plus CTLA-4 blockade in lung cancer (dated 2018 in TCRdb). Receptor amplification or capture employed the immunoSEQ multiplex PCR assay. Sourced from immuneACCESS, this table was stored by TCRdb with only in-frame sequences that have V and J called. A share of the clones is absent; for the studies checked, an unresolved V gene accounts for under half, and the remainder has no known explanation. This sample has tens of thousands of clones in its table, and 60% to 85% of those were observed once. In total, the top ten clones hold 4% of the sample. Source: peripheral blood, taken from a patient treated with radiotherapy plus ipilimumab. Receptors were obtained from a human donor with non-small cell lung cancer who had a partial response to radiotherapy plus ipilimumab. Some clones in this sample may be carry-over from other donors' samples.

J is TRBJ1-2 and V is TRBV5-1, with 11 bases lining up with TRBD1. The germline V gene encodes CDR1 SGHRS and CDR2 YFSETQ. The CDR3 is made up of 16 amino acids. V was pared by 4 bases and J by 6 bases, with 11 bases of the junction left unmatched. CDR3: CASSRVGQGAIDGYTF. As DNA, the CDR3 is TGCGCCAGCAGCCGCGTCGGACAGGGGGCTATCGATGGCTACACCTTC.

CDR3 sequence: CASSQEASGGAPYEQYF. The CDR3 DNA is TGTGCCAGCAGCCAAGAGGCTAGCGGGGGGGCCCCCTACGAGCAGTACTTC. This sequence joins TRBV4-2 and TRBJ2-7, with 12 nucleotides matching TRBD2. The ends lost 0 bases at V and 2 bases at J; junction bases unmatched: 5. Germline V gene sequence: CDR1 LGHNA, CDR2 YNFKEQ. This CDR3 is 17 amino acids long.

The J gene is TRBJ2-7, the V gene TRBV6-5; no clear D gene. Trimming stripped 2 bases from V and 2 bases from J, with 10 bases between. This CDR3 is 14 amino acids long. CDR1 is MNHEY, CDR2 SVGAGI, per germline. DNA of the CDR3: TGTGCCAGCAGTTACAGTCCTCAGGCCTACGAGCAGTACTTC. It yields the protein CASSYSPQAYEQYF.

This clone has only one observation. CDR3 loop: CASSHGDGGSPLHF. The CDR3 DNA reads as TGTGCCAGCTCCCACGGGGACGGGGGATCACCCCTCCACTTT. This chain joins TRBV18 and TRBJ1-6; possible D gene TRBD1, 5 bases. The CDR3 totals 14 residues. V gave up 6 bases and J gave up 10 bases, with 16 bases separating them. CDR1 is KGHSH, CDR2 LQKENI, per germline.

CDR3 sequence: CASRDSANYGYTF. The CDR3 bases are TGTGCCAGCAGGGACTCGGCTAACTATGGCTACACCTTC. This chain connects TRBV2 to TRBJ1-2, with D hard to call. V lost 6 bases, J lost 0 bases, and 8 bases lay in between. This CDR3 is 13 amino acids long. The germline gives CDR1 SNHLY, CDR2 FYNNEI.

To note about this clone: Different DNA sequences within this sample yield the same CDR3. The chain uses TRBV6-5 and TRBJ1-2; 8 bases line up with TRBD1. The CDR3 loop spans 12 amino acids. The J segment lost 4 bases and the V segment lost 8 bases, leaving 3 bases of the junction unmatched. The germline V gene has CDR1 MNHEY and CDR2 SVGAGI. CDR3 sequence: CASRTGGYGYTF. DNA for the CDR3: TGTGCCAGCCGAACAGGGGGCTATGGCTACACCTTC.

This clone has a handful of counts. The chain links TRBV29-1 to TRBJ2-3; weak D call: TRBD1 (5 bases). CDR1 and CDR2 (germline): SQVTM, ANQGSEA. The CDR3 contains 17 residues. Trimming removed 0 bases from V and 2 bases from J, with 18 bases in between. CDR3 amino acids: CSVEDLRVTDPTDTQYF. CDR3 nucleotides: TGCAGCGTTGAAGATCTCAGGGTAACAGACCCCACAGATACGCAGTATTTT.

The V and J genes are TRBV11-2 and TRBJ1-5, with no clear D. Germline CDR1 reads SGHAT; CDR2 reads FQNNGV. The CDR3 covers 15 residues. V lost 1 base and J lost 2, with 9 bases in between. CDR3 DNA sequence: TGTGCCAGCAGCTTAGGAGGAAAGGGCAATCAGCCCCAGCATTTT. This sequence encodes CASSLGGKGNQPQHF.

The CDR3 reads CASSLYGGRNNEQFF. CDR3 nucleotide sequence: TGTGCCAGCAGTTTGTATGGCGGGAGGAACAATGAGCAGTTCTTC. This sequence joins TRBV28 and TRBJ2-1; 8 bases are a match to TRBD2. Trimming cost V 3 bases and J 5 bases; bases outside gene matches: 6. The CDR3 sequence is 15 residues long. Germline V lookup: CDR1 MDHEN, CDR2 SYDVKM.

CDR3 amino acids: CASSYSSTGRGGYTF. The CDR3, as DNA: TGTGCCAGCAGTTACTCGTCGACAGGCAGGGGTGGCTACACCTTC. The J gene is TRBJ1-2, the V gene TRBV6-5, with D possibly being TRBD1 (6 bases). Germline CDR1 is MNHEY and CDR2 is SVGAGI. The CDR3 consists of 15 residues. The V end was cut by 0 bases, the J end by 7 bases, with 15 bases between.

The rearrangement joins TRBV2 to TRBJ1-6; maybe TRBD1 (5 bases). Between the trimmed V and J ends, which lost 6 bases and 9 bases, there was a span of 15 bases. The CDR3 consists of 14 residues. Looked up from germline, CDR1 is SNHLY and CDR2 is FYNNEI. CDR3 region: CASSLRDSGSPLHF. In nucleotides, the CDR3 is TGTGCCAGCAGCCTCCGGGACTCCGGTTCACCCCTCCACTTT.

This rearrangement joins TRBV2 to TRBJ2-7; a possible D gene is TRBD2 (5 bases). Trimming shortened V by 3 bases and J by 1 base, and 13 bases separated the two germline ends. The CDR3 sequence is 15 residues long. Germline V CDR1 and CDR2: SNHLY, FYNNEI. As DNA, the CDR3 is TGTGCCAGCAGTGATCCCGGGATTTCTTCCTACGAGCAGTACTTC. Protein: CASSDPGISSYEQYF.